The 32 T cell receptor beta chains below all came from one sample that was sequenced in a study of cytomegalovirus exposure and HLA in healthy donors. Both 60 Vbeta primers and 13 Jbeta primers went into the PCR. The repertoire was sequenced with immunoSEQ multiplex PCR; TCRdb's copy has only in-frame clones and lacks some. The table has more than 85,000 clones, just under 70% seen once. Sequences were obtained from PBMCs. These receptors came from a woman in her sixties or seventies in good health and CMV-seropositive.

The DNA of the CDR3 is TGTGCCAGCAGCCTGGGACAGGAGTATGGCTACACCTTC. Protein product: CASSLGQEYGYTF. This chain links TRBV7-3 with TRBJ1-2, with 8 nucleotides matching TRBD1. The germline CDR1 and CDR2 sequences are SGHTA and FQGTGA. The trim removed 5 bases at V and 5 bases at J, leaving 4 bases unmatched. This CDR3 comprises 13 residues. Full variable domain (rest looked up from reference TRBV7-3 and TRBJ1-2): GAGVSQTPSNKVTEKGKYVELRCDPISGHTALYWYRQSLGQGPEFLIYFQGTGAADDSGLPNDRFFAVRPEGSVSTLKIQRTERGDSAVYLCASSLGQEYGYTFGSGTRLTVV.

The CDR3 DNA sequence: TGCGCCAGCAGGGGACAGGGGGACGTGGGAGAGCAGTACTTC. Its protein is CASRGQGDVGEQYF. The chain carries TRBV10-2 and TRBJ2-7; 11 bases agree with TRBD1. This CDR3 spans 14 amino acids. CDR1 and CDR2 from the germline V gene are WSHSY and SAAADI. V lost 6 bases to trimming and J lost 7 bases; unmatched junction nucleotides: 8.

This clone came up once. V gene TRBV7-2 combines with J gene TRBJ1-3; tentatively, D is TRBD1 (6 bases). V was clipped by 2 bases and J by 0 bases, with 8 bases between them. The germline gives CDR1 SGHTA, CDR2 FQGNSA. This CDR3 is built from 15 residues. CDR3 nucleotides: TGTGCCAGCAGCTTACAGGGGAGCTCTGGAAACACCATATATTTT. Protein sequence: CASSLQGSSGNTIYF. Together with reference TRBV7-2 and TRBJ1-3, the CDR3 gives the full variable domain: GAGVSQSPSNKVTEKGKDVELRCDPISGHTALYWYRQSLGQGLEFLIYFQGNSAPDKSGLPSDRFSAERTGGSVSTLTIQRTQQEDSAVYLCASSLQGSSGNTIYFGEGSWLTVV.

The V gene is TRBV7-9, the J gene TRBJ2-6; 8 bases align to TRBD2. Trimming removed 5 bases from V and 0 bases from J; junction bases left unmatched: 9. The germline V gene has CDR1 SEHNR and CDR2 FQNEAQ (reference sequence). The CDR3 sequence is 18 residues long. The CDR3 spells CASSLRGLELSGANVLTF. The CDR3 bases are TGTGCCAGCAGCCTAAGGGGACTAGAGCTCTCTGGGGCCAACGTCCTGACTTTC.

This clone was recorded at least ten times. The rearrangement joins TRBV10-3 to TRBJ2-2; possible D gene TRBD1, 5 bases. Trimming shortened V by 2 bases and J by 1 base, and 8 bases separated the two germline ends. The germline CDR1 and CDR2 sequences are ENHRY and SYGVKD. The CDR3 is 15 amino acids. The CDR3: CAISENTGNTGELFF. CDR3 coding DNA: TGTGCCATCAGTGAGAATACAGGGAACACCGGGGAGCTGTTTTTT.

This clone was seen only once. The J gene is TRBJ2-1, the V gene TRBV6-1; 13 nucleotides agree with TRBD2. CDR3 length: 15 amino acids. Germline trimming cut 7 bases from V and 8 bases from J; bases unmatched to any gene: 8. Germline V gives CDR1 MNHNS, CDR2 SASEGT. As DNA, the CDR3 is TGTGCCAGCATCACTAGCGGGGGGGTACCGGATGAGCAGTTCTTC. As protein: CASITSGGVPDEQFF.

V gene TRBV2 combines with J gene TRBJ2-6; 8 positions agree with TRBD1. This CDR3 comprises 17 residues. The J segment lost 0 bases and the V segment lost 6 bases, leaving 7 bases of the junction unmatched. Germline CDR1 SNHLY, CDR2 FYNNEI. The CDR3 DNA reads TGTGCCAGCAGCGAACAGGGGGGAGGCTCTGGGGCCAACGTCCTGACTTTC. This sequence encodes CASSEQGGGSGANVLTF. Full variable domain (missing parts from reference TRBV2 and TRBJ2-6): EPEVTQTPSHQVTQMGQEVILRCVPISNHLYFYWYRQILGQKVEFLVSFYNNEISEKSEIFDDQFSVERPDGSNFTLKIRSTKLEDSAMYFCASSEQGGGSGANVLTFGAGSRLTVL.

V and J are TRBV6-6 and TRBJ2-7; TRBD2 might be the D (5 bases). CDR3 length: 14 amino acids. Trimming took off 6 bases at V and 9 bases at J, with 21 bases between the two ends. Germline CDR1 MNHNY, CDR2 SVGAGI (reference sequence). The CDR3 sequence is CASSPGGGHLGQYF. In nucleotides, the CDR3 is TGTGCCAGCAGCCCCGGAGGCGGGCATCTAGGGCAGTACTTC.

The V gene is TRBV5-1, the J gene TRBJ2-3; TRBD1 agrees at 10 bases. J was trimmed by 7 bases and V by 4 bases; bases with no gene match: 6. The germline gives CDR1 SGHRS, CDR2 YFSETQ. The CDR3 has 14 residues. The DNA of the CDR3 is TGCGCCAGCAGCCCCGGACAGGGGGGAAATACGCAGTATTTT. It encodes CASSPGQGGNTQYF. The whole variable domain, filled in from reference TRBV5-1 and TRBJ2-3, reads KAGVTQTPRYLIKTRGQQVTLSCSPISGHRSVSWYQQTPGQGLQFLFEYFSETQRNKGNFPGRFSGRQFSNSRSEMNVSTLELGDSALYLCASSPGQGGNTQYFGPGTRLTVL.

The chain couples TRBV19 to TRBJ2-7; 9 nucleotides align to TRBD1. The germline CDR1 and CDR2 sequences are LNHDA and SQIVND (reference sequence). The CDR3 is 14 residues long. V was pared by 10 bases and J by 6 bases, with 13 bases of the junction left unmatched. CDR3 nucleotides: TGTGCCACCACCGGGACAGGGCCCCCGGGCGAGCAGTACTTC. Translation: CATTGTGPPGEQYF.

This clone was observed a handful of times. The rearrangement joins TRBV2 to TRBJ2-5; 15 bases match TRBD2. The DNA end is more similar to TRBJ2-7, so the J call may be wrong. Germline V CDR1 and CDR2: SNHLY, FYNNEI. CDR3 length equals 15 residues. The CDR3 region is CASSSGLAGGSEQYF. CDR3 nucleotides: TGTGCCAGCAGTTCGGGACTAGCGGGGGGTAGCGAGCAGTACTTC.

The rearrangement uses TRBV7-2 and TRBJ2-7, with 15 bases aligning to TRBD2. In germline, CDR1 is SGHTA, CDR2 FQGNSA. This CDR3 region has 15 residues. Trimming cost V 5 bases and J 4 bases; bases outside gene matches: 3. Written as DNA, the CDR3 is TGTGCCAGCAGCAAAGGGACTAGCGGGGGGTACGAGCAGTACTTC. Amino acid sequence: CASSKGTSGGYEQYF.

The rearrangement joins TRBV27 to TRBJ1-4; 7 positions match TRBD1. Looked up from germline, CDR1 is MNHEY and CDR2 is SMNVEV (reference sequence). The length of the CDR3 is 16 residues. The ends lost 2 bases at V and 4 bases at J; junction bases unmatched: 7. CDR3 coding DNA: TGTGCCAGCAGTTTAGGGCCCGGGACAGTTAATGAAAAACTGTTTTTT. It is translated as CASSLGPGTVNEKLFF.

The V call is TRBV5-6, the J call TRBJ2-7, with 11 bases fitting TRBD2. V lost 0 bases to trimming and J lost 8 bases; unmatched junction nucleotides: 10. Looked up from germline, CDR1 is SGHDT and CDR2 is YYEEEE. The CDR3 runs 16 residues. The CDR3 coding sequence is TGTGCCAGCAGCTTGGGTAGCGGGGGGGGTCCGGGAAAGCAGTACTTC. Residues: CASSLGSGGGPGKQYF. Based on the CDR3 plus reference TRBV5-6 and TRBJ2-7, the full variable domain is DAGVTQSPTHLIKTRGQQVTLRCSPKSGHDTVSWYQQALGQGPQFIFQYYEEEERQRGNFPDRFSGHQFPNYSSELNVNALLLGDSALYLCASSLGSGGGPGKQYFGPGTRLTVT.

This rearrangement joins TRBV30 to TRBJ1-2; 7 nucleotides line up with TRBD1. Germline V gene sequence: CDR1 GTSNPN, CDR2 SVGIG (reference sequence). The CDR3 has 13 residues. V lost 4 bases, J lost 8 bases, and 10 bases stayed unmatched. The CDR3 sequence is CAWTATGAGGYTF. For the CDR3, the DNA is TGTGCCTGGACCGCAACAGGGGCGGGAGGCTACACCTTC.

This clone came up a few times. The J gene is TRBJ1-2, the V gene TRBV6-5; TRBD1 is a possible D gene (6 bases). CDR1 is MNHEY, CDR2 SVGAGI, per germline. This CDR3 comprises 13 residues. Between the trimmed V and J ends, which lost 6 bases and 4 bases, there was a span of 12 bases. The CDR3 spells CASRLDSFYGYTF. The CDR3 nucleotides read TGTGCCAGCAGACTGGACAGTTTCTATGGCTACACCTTC.

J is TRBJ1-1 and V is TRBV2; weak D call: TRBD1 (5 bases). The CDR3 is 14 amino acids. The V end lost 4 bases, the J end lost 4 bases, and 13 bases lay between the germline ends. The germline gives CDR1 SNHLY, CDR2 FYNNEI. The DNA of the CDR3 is TGTGCCAGCAGTGGGGTTTGGGGGGGCACTGAAGCTTTCTTT. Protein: CASSGVWGGTEAFF.

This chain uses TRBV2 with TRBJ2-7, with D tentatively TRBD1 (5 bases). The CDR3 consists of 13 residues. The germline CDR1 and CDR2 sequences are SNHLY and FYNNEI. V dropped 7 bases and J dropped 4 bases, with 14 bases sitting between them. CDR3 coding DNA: TGTGCCAGCATAGAGAGACAGATTTACGAGCAGTACTTC. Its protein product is CASIERQIYEQYF.

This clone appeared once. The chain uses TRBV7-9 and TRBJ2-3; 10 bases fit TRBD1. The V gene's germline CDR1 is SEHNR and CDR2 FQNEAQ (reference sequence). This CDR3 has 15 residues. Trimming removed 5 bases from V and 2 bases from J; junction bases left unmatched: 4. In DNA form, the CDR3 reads TGTGCCAGCAGCCGGGGACAGGGGTCCACAGATACGCAGTATTTT. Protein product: CASSRGQGSTDTQYF.

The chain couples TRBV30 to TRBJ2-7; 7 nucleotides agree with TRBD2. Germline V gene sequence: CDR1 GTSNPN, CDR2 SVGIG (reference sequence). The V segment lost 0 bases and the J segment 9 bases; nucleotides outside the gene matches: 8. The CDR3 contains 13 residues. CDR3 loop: CAWSVGGGMRQYF. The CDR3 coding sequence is TGTGCCTGGAGTGTAGGCGGGGGAATGAGGCAGTACTTC.

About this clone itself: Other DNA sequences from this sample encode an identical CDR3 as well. The CDR3: CASSYGAMNTEAFF. The CDR3 DNA sequence: TGTGCCAGCAGTTACGGAGCGATGAACACTGAAGCTTTCTTT. The chain recombines TRBV6-6 with TRBJ1-1; no clear D. Germline-derived CDR1 and CDR2 are MNHNY and SVGAGI (reference sequence). V dropped 2 bases and J dropped 0 bases, with 7 bases sitting between them. The CDR3 runs to 14 residues.

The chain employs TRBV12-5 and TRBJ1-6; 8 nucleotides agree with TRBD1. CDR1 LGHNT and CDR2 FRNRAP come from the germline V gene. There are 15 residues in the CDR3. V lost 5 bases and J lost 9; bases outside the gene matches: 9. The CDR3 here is CASGLGTGAGSPLHF. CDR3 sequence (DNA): TGTGCTAGTGGTCTCGGGACAGGTGCTGGTTCACCCCTCCACTTT.

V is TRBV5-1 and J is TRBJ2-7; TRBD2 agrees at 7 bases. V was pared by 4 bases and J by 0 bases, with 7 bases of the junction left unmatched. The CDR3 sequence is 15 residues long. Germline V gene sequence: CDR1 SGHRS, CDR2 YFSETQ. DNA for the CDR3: TGCGCCAGCAGCCCCGGGGGGACCAGCTCCTACGAGCAGTACTTC. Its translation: CASSPGGTSSYEQYF.

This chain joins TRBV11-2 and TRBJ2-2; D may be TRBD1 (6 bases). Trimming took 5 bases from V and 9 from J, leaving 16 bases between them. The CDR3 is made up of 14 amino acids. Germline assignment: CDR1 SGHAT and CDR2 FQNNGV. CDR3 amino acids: CASSTTWGRRELFF. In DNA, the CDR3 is TGTGCCAGCAGCACGACGTGGGGGCGCCGGGAGCTGTTTTTT.

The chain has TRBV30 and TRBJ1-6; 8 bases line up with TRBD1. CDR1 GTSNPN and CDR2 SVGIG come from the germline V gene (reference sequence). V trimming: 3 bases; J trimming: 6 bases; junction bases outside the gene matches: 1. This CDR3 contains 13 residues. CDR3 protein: CAWSGQGNSPLHF. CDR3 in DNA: TGTGCCTGGAGCGGACAGGGTAATTCACCCCTCCACTTT.

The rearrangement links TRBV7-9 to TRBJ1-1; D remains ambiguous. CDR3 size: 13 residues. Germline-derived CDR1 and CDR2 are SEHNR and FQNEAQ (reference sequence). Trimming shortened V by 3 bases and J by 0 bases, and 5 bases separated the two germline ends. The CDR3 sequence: CASSFRLNTEAFF. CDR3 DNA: TGTGCCAGCAGCTTCAGGCTGAACACTGAAGCTTTCTTT.

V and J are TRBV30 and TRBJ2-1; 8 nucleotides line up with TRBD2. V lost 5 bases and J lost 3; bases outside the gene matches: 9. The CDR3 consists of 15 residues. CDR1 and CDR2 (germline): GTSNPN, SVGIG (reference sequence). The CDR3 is CAWSGGAPLYNEQFF. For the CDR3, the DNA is TGTGCCTGGTCGGGGGGGGCACCCCTCTACAATGAGCAGTTCTTC.

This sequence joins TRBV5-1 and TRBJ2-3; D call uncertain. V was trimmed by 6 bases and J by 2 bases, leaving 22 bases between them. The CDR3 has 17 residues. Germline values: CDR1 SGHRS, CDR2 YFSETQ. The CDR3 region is CASTLVEDPHLTDTQYF. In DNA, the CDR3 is TGCGCCAGCACCCTCGTCGAGGATCCGCACCTCACAGATACGCAGTATTTT.

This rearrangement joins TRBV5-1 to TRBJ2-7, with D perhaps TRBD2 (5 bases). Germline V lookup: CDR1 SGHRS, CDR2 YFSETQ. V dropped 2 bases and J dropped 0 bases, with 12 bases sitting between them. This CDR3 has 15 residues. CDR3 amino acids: CASSFRGTHSYEQYF. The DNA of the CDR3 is TGCGCCAGCAGCTTTCGGGGAACCCACTCCTACGAGCAGTACTTC.

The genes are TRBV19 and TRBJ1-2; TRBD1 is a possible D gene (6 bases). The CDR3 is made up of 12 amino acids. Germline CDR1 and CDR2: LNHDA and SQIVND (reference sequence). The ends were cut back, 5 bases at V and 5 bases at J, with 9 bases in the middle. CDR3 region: CASSAQGYGYTF. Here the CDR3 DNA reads TGTGCCAGTAGTGCACAGGGTTATGGCTACACCTTC.

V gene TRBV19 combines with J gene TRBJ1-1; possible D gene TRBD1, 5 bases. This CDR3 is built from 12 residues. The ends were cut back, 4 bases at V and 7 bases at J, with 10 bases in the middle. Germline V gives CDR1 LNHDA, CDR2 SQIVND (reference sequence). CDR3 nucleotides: TGTGCCAGTAGTACAGGGTATAGTGAAGCTTTCTTT. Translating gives CASSTGYSEAFF.

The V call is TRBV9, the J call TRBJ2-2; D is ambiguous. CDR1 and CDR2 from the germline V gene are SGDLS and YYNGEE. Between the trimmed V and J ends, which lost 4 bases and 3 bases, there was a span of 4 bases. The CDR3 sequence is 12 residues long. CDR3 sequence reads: CASSPDTGELFF. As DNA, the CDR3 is TGTGCCAGCAGCCCCGACACCGGGGAGCTGTTTTTT.